This T cell receptor (beta chain) was sequenced in a study of CD8 T cells in Susac syndrome. The CDR3 runs 12 residues. CDR1 DFQATT and CDR2 SNEGSKA come from the germline V gene (reference sequence). The V end was cut by 3 bases, the J end by 4 bases, with 9 bases between. The RNA input was about 0.45 to 1 ug, and it was reverse transcribed with random hexamers. TCR beta CDR3 was amplified by immunoSEQ covering 54 Vbeta and 13 Jbeta. From the immunoSEQ multiplex PCR reads, TCRdb called clonotypes with MiXCR, one entry per CDR3 protein. This sample yields roughly 80,000 distinct CDR3 sequences, of which roughly 95% are seen a single time; about 0.5% belongs to the top ten. Concerning this clonotype itself: Its matching antigen is unknown.

Study findings and constraints: Susac-specific public clones in total CD8+ repertoires numbered some 16; in CD8+ TEMRA repertoires, they numbered about five. That the number of individuals in its TCR sequencing and HLA analysis was relatively small was acknowledged by the study.

The chain links TRBV20-1 to TRBJ1-2; unclear D gene. The sample taken for sequencing was CD8+ T cells from PBMCs. This TCR was sampled from a human donor with Susac syndrome. The CDR3 here is CSASNWIYGYTF. CDR3 sequence (DNA): TGCAGTGCTAGTAACTGGATCTATGGCTACACCTTC.